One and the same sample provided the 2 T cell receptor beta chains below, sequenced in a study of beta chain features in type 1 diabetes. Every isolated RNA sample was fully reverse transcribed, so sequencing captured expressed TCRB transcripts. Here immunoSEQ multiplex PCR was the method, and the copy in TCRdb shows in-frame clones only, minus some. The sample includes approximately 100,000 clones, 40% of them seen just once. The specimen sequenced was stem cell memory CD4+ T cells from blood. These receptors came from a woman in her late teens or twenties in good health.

In nucleotides, the CDR3 is TGCGCCAGCAGCCATAGACTACCAGAGACCCAGTACTTC. Translating gives CASSHRLPETQYF. This sequence joins TRBV5-1 and TRBJ2-5, with a possible D match to TRBD2 (5 bases). Trimming cost V 4 bases and J 4 bases, with 11 bases left between them. The germline gives CDR1 SGHRS, CDR2 YFSETQ. This CDR3 spans 13 amino acids.

CDR3 sequence: CASSQGNRGITQYF. The CDR3 DNA reads TGTGCCAGCAGCCAGGGAAACAGGGGAATAACGCAGTATTTT. The rearrangement joins TRBV11-2 to TRBJ2-3; 7 bases fit TRBD1. Germline V gene data show CDR1 as SGHAT and CDR2 as FQNNGV. The CDR3 runs 14 residues. V lost 5 bases to trimming and J lost 9 bases; unmatched junction nucleotides: 11.